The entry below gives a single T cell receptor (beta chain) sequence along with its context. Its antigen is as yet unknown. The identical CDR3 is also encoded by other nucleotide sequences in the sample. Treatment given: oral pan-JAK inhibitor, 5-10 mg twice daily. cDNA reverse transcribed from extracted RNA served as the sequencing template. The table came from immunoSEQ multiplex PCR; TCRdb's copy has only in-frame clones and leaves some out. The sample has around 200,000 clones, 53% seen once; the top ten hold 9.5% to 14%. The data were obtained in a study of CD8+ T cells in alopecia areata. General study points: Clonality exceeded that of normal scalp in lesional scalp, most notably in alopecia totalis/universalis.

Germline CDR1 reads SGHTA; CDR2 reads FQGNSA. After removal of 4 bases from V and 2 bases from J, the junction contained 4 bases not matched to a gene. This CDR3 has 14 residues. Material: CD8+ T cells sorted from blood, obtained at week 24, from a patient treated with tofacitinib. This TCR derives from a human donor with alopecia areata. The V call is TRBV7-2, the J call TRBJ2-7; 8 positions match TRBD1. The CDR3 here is CASSSGQGAYEQYF. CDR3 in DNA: TGTGCCAGCAGCTCCGGACAGGGAGCCTACGAGCAGTACTTC.